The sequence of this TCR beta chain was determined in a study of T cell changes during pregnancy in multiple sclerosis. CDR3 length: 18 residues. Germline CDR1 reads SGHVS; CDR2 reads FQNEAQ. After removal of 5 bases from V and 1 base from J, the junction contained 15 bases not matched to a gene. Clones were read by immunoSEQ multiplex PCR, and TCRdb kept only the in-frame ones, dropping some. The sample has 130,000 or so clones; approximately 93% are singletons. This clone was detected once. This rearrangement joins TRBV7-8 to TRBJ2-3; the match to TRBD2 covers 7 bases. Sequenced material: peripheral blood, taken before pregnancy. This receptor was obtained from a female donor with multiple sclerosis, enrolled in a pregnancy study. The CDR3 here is CASSLGVLAADGTDTQYF. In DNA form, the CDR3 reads TGTGCCAGCAGCCTAGGGGTCCTAGCGGCTGACGGCACAGATACGCAGTATTTT.